The rows below give T cell receptor beta chains drawn from one sample of a study of brain T cells in children with intractable seizures. TCRdb's table, derived via immunoSEQ multiplex PCR, lists solely in-frame clones and lacks some. This table holds under 400,000 clones, roughly 93% found once. The sequenced sample was peripheral blood, obtained 4 to 6 months after surgery. These receptors all stem from a boy in the first two years of life with tuberous sclerosis and intractable seizures. Both conserved end residues are part of each CDR3. D genes are given only for firm matches. Clone size, where shown, is once, few, many, or a class for clones that have expanded.

abundance: .; len: 12; v_gene: TRBV5-6; d_gene: .; j_gene: TRBJ2-2; CDR3aa: CASSLSPGELFF; CDR3nt: TGTGCCAGCAGCTTGAGTCCCGGGGAGCTGTTTTTT
abundance: .; len: 14; v_gene: TRBV19; d_gene: .; j_gene: TRBJ1-1; CDR3aa: CASRDRRMNTEAFF; CDR3nt: TGTGCCAGTAGGGACAGAAGAATGAACACTGAAGCTTTCTTT
abundance: .; len: 16; v_gene: TRBV5-6; d_gene: TRBD1; j_gene: TRBJ1-1; CDR3aa: CASSLARGGWNTEAFF; CDR3nt: TGTGCCAGCAGCTTGGCCAGGGGGGGCTGGAACACTGAAGCTTTCTTT
abundance: .; len: 16; v_gene: TRBV4-2; d_gene: TRBD2; j_gene: TRBJ2-3; CDR3aa: CATGTSGGQGADTQYF; CDR3nt: TGTGCCACTGGGACTAGCGGGGGGCAGGGGGCAGATACGCAGTATTTT
abundance: .; len: 11; v_gene: TRBV12-3/TRBV12-4; d_gene: .; j_gene: TRBJ1-2; CDR3aa: CASSSDYGYTF; CDR3nt: TGTGCCAGCAGTAGCGACTATGGCTACACCTTC
abundance: .; len: 14; v_gene: TRBV13; d_gene: .; j_gene: TRBJ2-1; CDR3aa: CASSLVGSYNEQFF; CDR3nt: TGTGCCAGCAGCTTAGTCGGCTCCTACAATGAGCAGTTCTTC
abundance: .; len: 12; v_gene: TRBV12-3/TRBV12-4; d_gene: TRBD1; j_gene: TRBJ2-7; CDR3aa: CASSLGGGVQYF; CDR3nt: TGTGCCAGCAGTTTAGGAGGGGGCGTGCAGTACTTC
abundance: .; len: 15; v_gene: TRBV7-8; d_gene: .; j_gene: TRBJ1-5; CDR3aa: CASSLTEGGYQPQHF; CDR3nt: TGTGCCAGCAGCTTAACTGAAGGGGGATATCAGCCCCAGCATTTT
abundance: .; len: 14; v_gene: TRBV27; d_gene: .; j_gene: TRBJ1-1; CDR3aa: CASSLSSGNTEAFF; CDR3nt: TGTGCCAGCAGTTTAAGCTCTGGGAACACTGAAGCTTTCTTT
abundance: .; len: 14; v_gene: TRBV6-5; d_gene: .; j_gene: TRBJ2-7; CDR3aa: CASSRDTSSYEQYF; CDR3nt: TGTGCCAGCAGCCGGGACACTAGCTCCTACGAGCAGTACTTC
abundance: .; len: 13; v_gene: TRBV6-4; d_gene: .; j_gene: TRBJ2-3; CDR3aa: CASSAGPADTQYF; CDR3nt: TGTGCCAGCAGTGCGGGCCCCGCAGATACGCAGTATTTT
abundance: .; len: 14; v_gene: TRBV5-1; d_gene: .; j_gene: TRBJ2-5; CDR3aa: CASSPGQIQETQYF; CDR3nt: TGCGCCAGCAGCCCCGGACAGATCCAAGAGACCCAGTACTTC
abundance: once; len: 15; v_gene: TRBV6-5; d_gene: .; j_gene: TRBJ1-1; CDR3aa: CASRTIRQKNTEAFF; CDR3nt: TGTGCCAGCCGTACCATTCGACAGAAGAACACTGAAGCTTTCTTT
abundance: .; len: 13; v_gene: TRBV6-1; d_gene: .; j_gene: TRBJ1-2; CDR3aa: CASSERGGGGYTF; CDR3nt: TGTGCCAGCAGTGAACGAGGAGGGGGTGGCTACACCTTC
abundance: .; len: 14; v_gene: TRBV6-4; d_gene: .; j_gene: TRBJ2-7; CDR3aa: CASREESGWGEQYF; CDR3nt: TGTGCCAGCAGAGAAGAAAGTGGGTGGGGAGAGCAGTACTTC
abundance: .; len: 12; v_gene: TRBV7-9; d_gene: .; j_gene: TRBJ2-1; CDR3aa: CASSPWVGEQFF; CDR3nt: TGTGCCAGCAGCCCTTGGGTAGGTGAGCAGTTCTTC
abundance: .; len: 11; v_gene: TRBV3-1/TRBV3-2; d_gene: .; j_gene: TRBJ2-7; CDR3aa: CASSPAYEQYF; CDR3nt: TGTGCCAGCAGCCCAGCCTACGAGCAGTACTTC
abundance: .; len: 11; v_gene: TRBV7-9; d_gene: .; j_gene: TRBJ1-3; CDR3aa: CASSLLNTIYF; CDR3nt: TGTGCCAGCAGTCTCTTAAACACCATATATTTT
abundance: .; len: 14; v_gene: TRBV6-5; d_gene: .; j_gene: TRBJ1-3; CDR3aa: CASRDTLRGDTIYF; CDR3nt: TGTGCCAGCCGAGACACCCTCCGAGGAGACACCATATATTTT
abundance: .; len: 18; v_gene: TRBV11-3; d_gene: TRBD2; j_gene: TRBJ2-2; CDR3aa: CASSLDGLAGAHTGELFF; CDR3nt: TGTGCCAGCAGCTTAGATGGACTAGCGGGAGCGCACACCGGGGAGCTGTTTTTT
abundance: .; len: 14; v_gene: TRBV9; d_gene: .; j_gene: TRBJ2-5; CDR3aa: CASSVGNAIQTQYF; CDR3nt: TGTGCCAGCAGTGTTGGTAATGCCATACAGACCCAGTACTTC
abundance: .; len: 17; v_gene: TRBV4-1; d_gene: TRBD1; j_gene: TRBJ1-1; CDR3aa: CASSQEGWTGRNTEAFF; CDR3nt: TGCGCCAGCAGCCAAGAAGGATGGACAGGGAGGAACACTGAAGCTTTCTTT
abundance: .; len: 19; v_gene: TRBV19; d_gene: TRBD2; j_gene: TRBJ2-1; CDR3aa: CASSIIGRTSGLQYNEQFF; CDR3nt: TGTGCCAGTAGTATAATAGGTCGGACTAGCGGACTACAATACAATGAGCAGTTCTTC
abundance: .; len: 16; v_gene: TRBV5-1; d_gene: TRBD2; j_gene: TRBJ2-3; CDR3aa: CASSSSSGPSTDTQYF; CDR3nt: TGCGCCAGCAGCTCCTCTAGCGGGCCCAGCACAGATACGCAGTATTTT
abundance: .; len: 18; v_gene: TRBV3-1/TRBV3-2; d_gene: TRBD1; j_gene: TRBJ2-7; CDR3aa: CASSHGFSGTGNAYEQYF; CDR3nt: TGTGCCAGCAGCCACGGCTTCTCGGGGACAGGGAATGCCTACGAGCAGTACTTC
abundance: .; len: 16; v_gene: TRBV23-1; d_gene: .; j_gene: TRBJ2-2; CDR3aa: CASSQLDGGNTGELFF; CDR3nt: TGCGCCAGCAGTCAATTGGACGGGGGGAACACCGGGGAGCTGTTTTTT
abundance: .; len: 16; v_gene: TRBV7-8; d_gene: TRBD1; j_gene: TRBJ1-3; CDR3aa: CASSLATGVGGNTIYF; CDR3nt: TGTGCCAGCAGCTTAGCGACAGGGGTAGGGGGAAACACCATATATTTT
abundance: .; len: 15; v_gene: TRBV6-5; d_gene: TRBD2; j_gene: TRBJ2-7; CDR3aa: CASSREGLGAYEQYF; CDR3nt: TGTGCCAGCAGTCGGGAGGGGTTGGGGGCCTACGAGCAGTACTTC
abundance: .; len: 13; v_gene: TRBV6-5; d_gene: .; j_gene: TRBJ2-7; CDR3aa: CASSLFNTDEQYF; CDR3nt: TGTGCCAGCAGCCTCTTTAATACGGACGAGCAGTACTTC
abundance: .; len: 14; v_gene: TRBV10-3; d_gene: .; j_gene: TRBJ2-7; CDR3aa: CAISDEGRSYEQYF; CDR3nt: TGTGCCATCAGTGACGAGGGGCGGTCCTACGAGCAGTACTTC
abundance: .; len: 15; v_gene: TRBV2; d_gene: .; j_gene: TRBJ1-4; CDR3aa: CASTSLGGPNEKLFF; CDR3nt: TGTGCCAGTACCTCTTTAGGGGGGCCTAATGAAAAACTGTTTTTT
abundance: .; len: 13; v_gene: TRBV4-1; d_gene: .; j_gene: TRBJ2-3; CDR3aa: CASSRFRTDTQYF; CDR3nt: TGCGCCAGCAGCCGGTTCCGCACAGATACGCAGTATTTT
abundance: once; len: 15; v_gene: TRBV6-6; d_gene: TRBD1; j_gene: TRBJ1-5; CDR3aa: CASRPGGTSNQPQHF; CDR3nt: TGTGCCAGCAGGCCAGGGGGCACGAGCAATCAGCCCCAGCATTTT
abundance: .; len: 14; v_gene: TRBV10-3; d_gene: .; j_gene: TRBJ1-2; CDR3aa: CAISETGRGEGYTF; CDR3nt: TGTGCCATCAGTGAAACGGGACGGGGGGAGGGCTACACCTTC
abundance: once; len: 12; v_gene: TRBV19; d_gene: .; j_gene: TRBJ2-1; CDR3aa: CASQSRGNEQFF; CDR3nt: TGTGCCAGCCAATCCAGGGGAAATGAGCAGTTCTTC
abundance: .; len: 12; v_gene: TRBV10-1; d_gene: .; j_gene: TRBJ1-1; CDR3aa: CASSRKGSEAFF; CDR3nt: TGCGCCAGCAGCCGCAAGGGCAGTGAAGCTTTCTTT
abundance: .; len: 17; v_gene: TRBV7-9; d_gene: TRBD1; j_gene: TRBJ1-5; CDR3aa: CASSWGTGLMVGQPQHF; CDR3nt: TGTGCCAGCAGCTGGGGGACAGGGCTGATGGTAGGTCAGCCCCAGCATTTT
abundance: .; len: 15; v_gene: TRBV25-1; d_gene: .; j_gene: TRBJ1-5; CDR3aa: CASSETRGGNQPQHF; CDR3nt: TGTGCCAGCAGTGAGACTAGGGGGGGCAATCAGCCCCAGCATTTT
abundance: many; len: 14; v_gene: TRBV6-5; d_gene: .; j_gene: TRBJ1-2; CDR3aa: CASRPGHPNYGYTF; CDR3nt: TGTGCCAGCAGGCCCGGACACCCTAACTATGGCTACACCTTC
abundance: .; len: 15; v_gene: TRBV5-1; d_gene: TRBD2; j_gene: TRBJ2-5; CDR3aa: CASSFAGAKGETQYF; CDR3nt: TGCGCCAGCAGCTTTGCGGGAGCTAAAGGAGAGACCCAGTACTTC
abundance: .; len: 13; v_gene: TRBV9; d_gene: .; j_gene: TRBJ2-1; CDR3aa: CASSVDPQGEQFF; CDR3nt: TGTGCCAGCAGCGTAGACCCCCAAGGTGAGCAGTTCTTC
abundance: .; len: 13; v_gene: TRBV25-1; d_gene: .; j_gene: TRBJ2-7; CDR3aa: CASSESRVGEQYF; CDR3nt: TGTGCCAGCAGTGAATCCAGGGTCGGCGAGCAGTACTTC
abundance: once; len: 15; v_gene: TRBV11-1; d_gene: TRBD1; j_gene: TRBJ2-7; CDR3aa: CASSTGTGLFVEQYF; CDR3nt: TGTGCCAGCAGCACAGGGACAGGGCTTTTCGTCGAGCAGTACTTC
abundance: .; len: 16; v_gene: TRBV4-1; d_gene: TRBD1; j_gene: TRBJ1-3; CDR3aa: CASSPADRSSGNTIYF; CDR3nt: TGCGCCAGCAGCCCGGCGGACAGGAGCTCTGGAAACACCATATATTTT
abundance: few; len: 15; v_gene: TRBV16; d_gene: TRBD1; j_gene: TRBJ1-5; CDR3aa: CASSHVITGAQPQHF; CDR3nt: TGTGCCAGCAGCCACGTCATCACAGGGGCTCAGCCCCAGCATTTT